The source of this T cell receptor beta chain is a study of blood T cells in healthy people across ages. As for the study in general: About one barcoded beta molecule was captured per two T cells (by template switching). Findings and caveats of the study: Strong correlation linked observed beta diversity and percent naive T cells. Any conclusive comparison of naive versus antigen-experienced cells was prevented by using unsorted PBMCs. Estimated diversity that came from one million T cells was considered an underestimate.

Together with a sample-barcoded 5' primer, a J-beta primer mix was included in a second PCR lasting roughly 7 to 11 cycles. TCRdb analysed the 5' RACE reads with MiXCR anew, one entry per CDR3 protein. Found here are approximately 940,000 distinct CDR3 sequences, around 48% of them singletons; the top ten hold around 15%. CDR3 length: 14 residues. CDR1 and CDR2 from the germline V gene are MNHEY and SVGAGI. Trimming removed 4 bases from V and 8 bases from J; junction bases left unmatched: 6. As regards this clonotype: What it binds is unknown.

This clonotype was sampled from a man aged 30 to 39 in good health. The material sequenced was blood. The chain employs TRBV6-5 and TRBJ1-2; TRBD1 matches 11 bases. The CDR3 spells CASSWGQGGGGYTF. The CDR3 coding sequence is TGTGCCAGCAGTTGGGGACAGGGGGGAGGAGGCTACACCTTC.